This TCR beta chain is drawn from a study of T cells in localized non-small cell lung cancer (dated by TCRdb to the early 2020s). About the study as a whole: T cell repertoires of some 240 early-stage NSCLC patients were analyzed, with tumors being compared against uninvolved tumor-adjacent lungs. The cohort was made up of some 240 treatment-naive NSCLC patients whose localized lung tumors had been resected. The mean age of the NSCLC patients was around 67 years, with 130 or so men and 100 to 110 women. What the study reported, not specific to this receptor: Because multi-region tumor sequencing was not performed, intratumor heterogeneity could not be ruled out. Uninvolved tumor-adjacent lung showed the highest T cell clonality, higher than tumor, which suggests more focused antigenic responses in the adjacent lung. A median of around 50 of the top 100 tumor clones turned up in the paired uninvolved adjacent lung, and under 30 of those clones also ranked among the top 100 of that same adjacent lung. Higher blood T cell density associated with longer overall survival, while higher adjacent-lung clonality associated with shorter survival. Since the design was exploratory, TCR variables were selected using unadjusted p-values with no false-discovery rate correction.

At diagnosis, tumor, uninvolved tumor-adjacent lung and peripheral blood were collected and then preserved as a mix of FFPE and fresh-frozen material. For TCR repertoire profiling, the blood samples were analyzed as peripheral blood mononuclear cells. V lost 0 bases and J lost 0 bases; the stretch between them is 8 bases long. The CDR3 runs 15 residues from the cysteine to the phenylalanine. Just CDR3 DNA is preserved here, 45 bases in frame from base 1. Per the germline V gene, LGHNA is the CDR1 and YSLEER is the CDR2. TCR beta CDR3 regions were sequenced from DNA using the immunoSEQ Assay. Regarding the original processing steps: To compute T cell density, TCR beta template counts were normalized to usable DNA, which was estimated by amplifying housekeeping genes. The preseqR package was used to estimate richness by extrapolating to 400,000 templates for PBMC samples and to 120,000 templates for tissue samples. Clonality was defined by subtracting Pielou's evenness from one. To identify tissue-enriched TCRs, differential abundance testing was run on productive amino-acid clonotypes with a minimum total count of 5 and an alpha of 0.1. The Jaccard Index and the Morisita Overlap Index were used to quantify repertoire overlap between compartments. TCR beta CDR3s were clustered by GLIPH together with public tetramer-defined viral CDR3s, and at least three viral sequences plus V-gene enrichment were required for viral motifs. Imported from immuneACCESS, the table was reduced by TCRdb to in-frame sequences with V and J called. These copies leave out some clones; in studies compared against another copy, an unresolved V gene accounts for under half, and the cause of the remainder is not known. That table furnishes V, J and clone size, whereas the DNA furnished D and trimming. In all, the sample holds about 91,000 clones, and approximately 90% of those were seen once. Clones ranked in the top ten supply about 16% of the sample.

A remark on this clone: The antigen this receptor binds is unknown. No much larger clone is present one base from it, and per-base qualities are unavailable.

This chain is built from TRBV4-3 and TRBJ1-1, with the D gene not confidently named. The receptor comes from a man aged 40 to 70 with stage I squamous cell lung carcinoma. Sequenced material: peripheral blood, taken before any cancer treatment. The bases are TGCGCCAGCAGCCAAGAGATAGTAGTGAACACTGAAGCTTTCTTT. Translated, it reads CASSQEIVVNTEAFF.